This paragraph reports one T cell receptor (beta chain). The target antigen is unknown. The CDR3 consists of 15 residues. Germline lookup yields CDR1 KGHSH and CDR2 LQKENI. The V end was cut by 0 bases, the J end by 0 bases, with 8 bases between. It was version v3.0 of the immunoSEQ assay that was run at survey level. TCRdb's copy holds only in-frame clones and misses some; the assay was immunoSEQ multiplex PCR. Of 20,000 to 25,000 clones listed, 80% to 90% are singletons. Clinicians in the United States treated all participants with HIV. This sample was taken from a study of long-term antiretroviral therapy in people with HIV. Study observations and caveats: Although diversity increased after ART, it remained lower than in transplant donor controls.

This receptor was obtained from a man between 50 and 59 years old with HIV. The source was unsorted PBMCs, collected 1.2 years after starting antiretroviral therapy. The chain uses TRBV18 and TRBJ1-1, with D unresolved. The DNA for the CDR3 is TGTGCCAGCTCACCACCGGCAGTCATGAACACTGAAGCTTTCTTT. It is translated as CASSPPAVMNTEAFF.